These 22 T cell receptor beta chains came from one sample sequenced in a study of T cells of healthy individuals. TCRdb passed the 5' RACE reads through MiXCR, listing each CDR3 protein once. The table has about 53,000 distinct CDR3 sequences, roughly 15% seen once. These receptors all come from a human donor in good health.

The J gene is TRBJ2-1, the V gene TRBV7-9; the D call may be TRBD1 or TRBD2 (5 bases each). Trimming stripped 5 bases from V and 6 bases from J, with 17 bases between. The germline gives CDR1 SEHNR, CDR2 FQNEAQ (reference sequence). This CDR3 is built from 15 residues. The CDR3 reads CASSPNPGPINEQFF. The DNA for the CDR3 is TGTGCCAGCAGCCCTAATCCGGGGCCCATCAATGAGCAGTTCTTC.

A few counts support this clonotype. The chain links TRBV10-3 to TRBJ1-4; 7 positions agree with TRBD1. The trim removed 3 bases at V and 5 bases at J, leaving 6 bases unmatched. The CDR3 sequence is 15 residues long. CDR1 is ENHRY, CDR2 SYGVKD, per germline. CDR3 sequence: CAISESGRGNEKLFF. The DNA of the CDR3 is TGTGCCATCAGTGAATCAGGCAGGGGGAATGAAAAACTGTTTTTT.

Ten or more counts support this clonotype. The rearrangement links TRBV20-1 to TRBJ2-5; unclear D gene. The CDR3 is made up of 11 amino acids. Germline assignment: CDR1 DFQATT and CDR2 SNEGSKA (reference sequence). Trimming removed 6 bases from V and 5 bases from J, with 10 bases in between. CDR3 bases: TGCAGTGCCCACCGCGCCGAGACCCAGTACTTC. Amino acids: CSAHRAETQYF.

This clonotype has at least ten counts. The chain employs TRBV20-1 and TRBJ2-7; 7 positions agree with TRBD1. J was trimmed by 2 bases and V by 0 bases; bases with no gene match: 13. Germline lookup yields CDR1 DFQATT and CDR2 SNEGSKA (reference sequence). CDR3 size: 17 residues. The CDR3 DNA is TGCAGTGCTAGAGATCTACTACCGACAGGGAGTCCCTACGAGCAGTACTTC. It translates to CSARDLLPTGSPYEQYF.

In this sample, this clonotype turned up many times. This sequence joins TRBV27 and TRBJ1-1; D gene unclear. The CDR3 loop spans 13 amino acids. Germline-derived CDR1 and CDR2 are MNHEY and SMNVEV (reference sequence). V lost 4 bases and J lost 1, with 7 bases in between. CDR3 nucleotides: TGTGCCAGCAGTTGGGAACAGAACACTGAAGCTTTCTTT. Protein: CASSWEQNTEAFF.

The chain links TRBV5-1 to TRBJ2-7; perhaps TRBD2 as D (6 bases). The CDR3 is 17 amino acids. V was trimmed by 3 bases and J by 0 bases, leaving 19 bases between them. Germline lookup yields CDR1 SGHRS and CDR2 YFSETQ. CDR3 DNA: TGCGCCAGCAGCTCTCTCCCCGGGACTCCGAGCTCCTACGAGCAGTACTTC. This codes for CASSSLPGTPSSYEQYF.

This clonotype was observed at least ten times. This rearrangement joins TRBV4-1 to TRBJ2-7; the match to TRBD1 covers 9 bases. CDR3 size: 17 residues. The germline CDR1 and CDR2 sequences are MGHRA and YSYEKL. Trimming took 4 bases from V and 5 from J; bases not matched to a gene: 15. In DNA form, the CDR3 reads TGCGCCAGCAGCCGGAAGCCCGGGGGACAGGGTAGGAACGAGCAGTACTTC. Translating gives CASSRKPGGQGRNEQYF.

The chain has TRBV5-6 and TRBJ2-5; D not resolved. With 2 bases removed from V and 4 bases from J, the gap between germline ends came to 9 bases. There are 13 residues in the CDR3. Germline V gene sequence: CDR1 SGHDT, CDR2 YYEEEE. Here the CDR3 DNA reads TGTGCCAGCAGCTTACGGACGAGAGAGACCCAGTACTTC. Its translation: CASSLRTRETQYF.

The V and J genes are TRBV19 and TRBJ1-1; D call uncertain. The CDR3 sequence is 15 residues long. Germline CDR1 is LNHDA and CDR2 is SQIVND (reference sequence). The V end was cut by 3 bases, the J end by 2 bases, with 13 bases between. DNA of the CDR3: TGTGCCAGTAGTATCCGGTACACCACCAACACTGAAGCTTTCTTT. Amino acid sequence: CASSIRYTTNTEAFF.

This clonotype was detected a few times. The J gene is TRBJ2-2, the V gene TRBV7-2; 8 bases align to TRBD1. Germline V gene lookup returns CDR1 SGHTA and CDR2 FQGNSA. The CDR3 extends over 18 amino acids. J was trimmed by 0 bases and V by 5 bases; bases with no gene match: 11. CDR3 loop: CASSPQLGQGANTGELFF. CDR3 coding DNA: TGTGCCAGCAGCCCGCAACTTGGACAGGGCGCGAACACCGGGGAGCTGTTTTTT.

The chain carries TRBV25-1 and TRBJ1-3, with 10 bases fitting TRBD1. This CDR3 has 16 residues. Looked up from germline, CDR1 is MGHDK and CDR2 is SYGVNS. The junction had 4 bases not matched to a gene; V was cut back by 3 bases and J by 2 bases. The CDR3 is CASSDDRGLTGNTIYF. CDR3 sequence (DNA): TGTGCCAGCAGTGACGACAGGGGGCTTACTGGAAACACCATATATTTT.

The CDR3: CASSESGTGRGIQYF. The CDR3, as DNA: TGCGCCAGCAGTGAGTCCGGGACTGGACGAGGAATTCAGTACTTC. The chain is built from TRBV10-2 and TRBJ2-4; maybe TRBD2 (6 bases). Between the trimmed V and J ends, which lost 0 bases and 10 bases, there was a span of 16 bases. Germline lookup yields CDR1 WSHSY and CDR2 SAAADI. There are 15 residues in the CDR3.

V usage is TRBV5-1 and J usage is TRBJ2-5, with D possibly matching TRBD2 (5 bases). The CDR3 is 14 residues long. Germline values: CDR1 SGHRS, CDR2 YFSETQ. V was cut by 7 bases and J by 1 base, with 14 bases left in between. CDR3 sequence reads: CASYTSGLQETQYF. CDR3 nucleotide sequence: TGCGCCAGCTACACGTCAGGACTCCAAGAGACCCAGTACTTC. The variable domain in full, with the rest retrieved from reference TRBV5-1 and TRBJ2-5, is KAGVTQTPRYLIKTRGQQVTLSCSPISGHRSVSWYQQTPGQGLQFLFEYFSETQRNKGNFPGRFSGRQFSNSRSEMNVSTLELGDSALYLCASYTSGLQETQYFGPGTRLLVL.

CDR3 residues: CASSQVPGLGGEGTQYF. The DNA of the CDR3 is TGCGCCAGCAGCCAAGTTCCGGGCCTAGGGGGAGAAGGGACCCAGTACTTC. The rearrangement uses TRBV4-3 and TRBJ2-5; D perhaps matches TRBD1 (6 bases). Trimming removed 1 base at V and 7 bases at J, with 22 bases between. The CDR3 has 17 residues. CDR1 LGHNA and CDR2 YSLEER come from the germline V gene.

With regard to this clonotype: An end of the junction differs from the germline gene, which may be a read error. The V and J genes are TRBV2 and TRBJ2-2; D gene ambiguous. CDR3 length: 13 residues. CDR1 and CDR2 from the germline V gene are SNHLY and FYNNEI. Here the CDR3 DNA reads TGTGTCAGCAGGTCAGCCTGGACCGGGGAGCTGTTTTTT. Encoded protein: CVSRSAWTGELFF.

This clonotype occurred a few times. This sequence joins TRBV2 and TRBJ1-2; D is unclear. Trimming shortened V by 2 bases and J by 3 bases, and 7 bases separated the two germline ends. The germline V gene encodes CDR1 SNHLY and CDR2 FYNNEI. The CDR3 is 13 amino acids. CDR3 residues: CASSEWADYGYTF. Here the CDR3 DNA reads TGTGCCAGCAGTGAATGGGCAGACTATGGCTACACCTTC.

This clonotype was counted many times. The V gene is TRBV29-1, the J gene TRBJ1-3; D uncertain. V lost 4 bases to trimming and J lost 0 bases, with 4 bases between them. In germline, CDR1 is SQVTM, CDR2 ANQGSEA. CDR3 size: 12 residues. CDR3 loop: CSVGNSGNTIYF. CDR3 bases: TGCAGCGTTGGCAACTCTGGAAACACCATATATTTT.

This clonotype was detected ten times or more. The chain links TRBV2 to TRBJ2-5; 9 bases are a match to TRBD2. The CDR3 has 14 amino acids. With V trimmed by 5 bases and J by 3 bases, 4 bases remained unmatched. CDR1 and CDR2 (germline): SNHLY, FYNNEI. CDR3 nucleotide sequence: TGTGCCAGCAGTCCGAAGCGGGGGGAAGAGACCCAGTACTTC. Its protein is CASSPKRGEETQYF.

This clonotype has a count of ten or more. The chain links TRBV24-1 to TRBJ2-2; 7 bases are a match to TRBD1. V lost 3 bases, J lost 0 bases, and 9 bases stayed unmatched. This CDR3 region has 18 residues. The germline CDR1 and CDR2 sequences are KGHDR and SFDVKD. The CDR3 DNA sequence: TGTGCCACCAGTGATCGGTCTTACAGGGGCGCGAACACCGGGGAGCTGTTTTTT. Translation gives CATSDRSYRGANTGELFF.

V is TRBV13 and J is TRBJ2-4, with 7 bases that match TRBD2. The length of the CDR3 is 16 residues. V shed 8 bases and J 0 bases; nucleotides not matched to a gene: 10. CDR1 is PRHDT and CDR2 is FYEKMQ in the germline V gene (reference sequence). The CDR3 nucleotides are TGTGCCAGCTCAGCCCTAGCGGTGAAAGCCAAAAACATTCAGTACTTC. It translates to CASSALAVKAKNIQYF.

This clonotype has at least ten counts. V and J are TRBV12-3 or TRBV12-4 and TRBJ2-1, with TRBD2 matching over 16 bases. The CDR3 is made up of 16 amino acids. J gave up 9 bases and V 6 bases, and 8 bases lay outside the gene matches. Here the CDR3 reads CASRPGTSGRGSEQFF. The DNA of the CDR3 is TGTGCCAGCAGACCCGGGACTAGCGGGAGGGGTAGTGAGCAGTTCTTC.

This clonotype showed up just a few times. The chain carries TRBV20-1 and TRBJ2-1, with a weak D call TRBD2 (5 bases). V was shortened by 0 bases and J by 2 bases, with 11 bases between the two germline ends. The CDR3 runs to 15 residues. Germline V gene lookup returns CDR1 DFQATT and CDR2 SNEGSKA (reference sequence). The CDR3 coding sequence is TGCAGTGCTAGAGATGAGCGGCCAACCTACAATGAGCAGTTCTTC. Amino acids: CSARDERPTYNEQFF.